Following are 5 T cell receptor beta chains from one sample sequenced in a study of cytomegalovirus exposure and HLA in healthy donors. The PCR made use of 60 Vbeta and 13 Jbeta primers. Method: immunoSEQ multiplex PCR; TCRdb's copy keeps in-frame clones and lacks some. The repertoire has 150,000 to 200,000 clones, approximately 74% of them found once; the top ten carry approximately 3%. The sequenced sample consisted of PBMCs. These receptors were obtained from a woman aged 30 to 39 in good health and CMV-seronegative.

The V and J genes are TRBV7-3 and TRBJ1-5; weak D call: TRBD1 (5 bases). With 5 bases removed from V and 3 bases from J, the gap between germline ends came to 14 bases. CDR1 and CDR2 from the germline V gene are SGHTA and FQGTGA. The CDR3 totals 15 residues. The CDR3 region has the DNA TGTGCCAGCAGCGCAGTCCCAGGGAACAATCAGCCCCAGCATTTT. Translating it yields CASSAVPGNNQPQHF. The variable domain in full, with the rest retrieved from reference TRBV7-3 and TRBJ1-5, is GAGVSQTPSNKVTEKGKYVELRCDPISGHTALYWYRQSLGQGPEFLIYFQGTGAADDSGLPNDRFFAVRPEGSVSTLKIQRTERGDSAVYLCASSAVPGNNQPQHFGDGTRLSIL.

The V and J genes are TRBV7-3 and TRBJ2-2; D gene uncertain. V was clipped by 5 bases and J by 7 bases, with 11 bases between them. This CDR3 is built from 13 residues. Germline CDR1 is SGHTA and CDR2 is FQGTGA. DNA for the CDR3: TGTGCCAGCAGCGAACAGATTGGCGGGGAGCTGTTTTTT. This sequence encodes CASSEQIGGELFF.

This clone came up a few times. The chain links TRBV5-1 to TRBJ1-2; D is ambiguous. Germline V gene sequence: CDR1 SGHRS, CDR2 YFSETQ. The CDR3 length is 13 residues. V was pared by 2 bases and J by 4 bases, with 9 bases between. CDR3 bases: TGCGCCAGCAGCTTTTCGGCGGCCTATGGCTACACCTTC. It is translated as CASSFSAAYGYTF.

This clone occurred a few times. J is TRBJ2-1 and V is TRBV4-2; a possible D gene is TRBD2 (5 bases). The CDR3 contains 14 residues. Germline lookup yields CDR1 LGHNA and CDR2 YNFKEQ. V dropped 0 bases and J dropped 15 bases, with 18 bases sitting between them. The CDR3 region is CASSQDRVGRELFF. CDR3 nucleotides: TGTGCCAGCAGCCAAGATCGGGTGGGGAGAGAACTGTTCTTC.

This clone was seen just once. V usage is TRBV7-2 and J usage is TRBJ2-3, with 9 bases fitting TRBD1. Trimming removed 4 bases from V and 7 bases from J; junction bases left unmatched: 21. The CDR3 loop spans 19 amino acids. Germline-derived CDR1 and CDR2 are SGHTA and FQGNSA. In DNA form, the CDR3 reads TGTGCCAGCAGCTCCCCCGGGACAGGGTTTGCTAGCGGCGACCATACGCAGTATTTT. It encodes CASSSPGTGFASGDHTQYF. Full variable domain (outside the CDR3, taken from reference TRBV7-2 and TRBJ2-3): GAGVSQSPSNKVTEKGKDVELRCDPISGHTALYWYRQSLGQGLEFLIYFQGNSAPDKSGLPSDRFSAERTGGSVSTLTIQRTQQEDSAVYLCASSSPGTGFASGDHTQYFGPGTRLTVL.